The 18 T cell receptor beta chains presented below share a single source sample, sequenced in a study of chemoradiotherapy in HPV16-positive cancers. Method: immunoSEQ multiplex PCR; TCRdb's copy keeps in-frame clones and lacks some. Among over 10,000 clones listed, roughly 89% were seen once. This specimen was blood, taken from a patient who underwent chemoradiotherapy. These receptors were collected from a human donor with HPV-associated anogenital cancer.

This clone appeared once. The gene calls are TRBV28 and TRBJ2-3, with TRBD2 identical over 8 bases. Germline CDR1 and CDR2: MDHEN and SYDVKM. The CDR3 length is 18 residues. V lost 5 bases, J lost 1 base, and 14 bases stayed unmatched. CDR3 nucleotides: TGTGCCAGCAGTCGCCCGGGACTAGACACACGACGCACAGATACGCAGTATTTT. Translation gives CASSRPGLDTRRTDTQYF.

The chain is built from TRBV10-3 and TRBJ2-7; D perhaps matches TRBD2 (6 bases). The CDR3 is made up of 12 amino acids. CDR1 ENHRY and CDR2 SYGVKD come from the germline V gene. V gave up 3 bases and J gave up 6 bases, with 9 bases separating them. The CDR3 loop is CAISDLGGEQYF. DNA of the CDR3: TGTGCCATCAGTGATTTGGGGGGCGAGCAGTACTTC.

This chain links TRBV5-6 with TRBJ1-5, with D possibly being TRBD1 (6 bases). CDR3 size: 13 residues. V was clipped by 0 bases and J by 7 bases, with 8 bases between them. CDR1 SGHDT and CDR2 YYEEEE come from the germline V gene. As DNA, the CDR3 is TGTGCCAGCAGCTTGGACAGGGACCAGCCCCAGCATTTT. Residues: CASSLDRDQPQHF.

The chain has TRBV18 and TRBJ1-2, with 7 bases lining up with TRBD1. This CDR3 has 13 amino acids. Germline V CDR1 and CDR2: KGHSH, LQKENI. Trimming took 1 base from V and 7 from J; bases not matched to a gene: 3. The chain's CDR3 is CASSPQGAGGYTF. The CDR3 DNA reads TGTGCCAGCTCACCACAGGGGGCTGGTGGCTACACCTTC.

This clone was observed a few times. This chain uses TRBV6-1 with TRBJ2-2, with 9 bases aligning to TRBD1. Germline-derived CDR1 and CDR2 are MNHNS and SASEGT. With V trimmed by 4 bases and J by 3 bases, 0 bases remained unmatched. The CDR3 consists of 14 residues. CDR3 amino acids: CASSGDRDTGELFF. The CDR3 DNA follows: TGTGCCAGCAGTGGGGACAGGGACACCGGGGAGCTGTTTTTT.

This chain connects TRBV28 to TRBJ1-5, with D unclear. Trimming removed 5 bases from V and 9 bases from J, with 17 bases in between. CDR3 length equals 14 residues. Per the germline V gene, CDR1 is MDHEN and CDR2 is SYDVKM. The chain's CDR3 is CASSPGTGSRPQHF. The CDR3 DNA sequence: TGTGCCAGCAGTCCCGGTACGGGTTCGAGGCCCCAGCATTTT.

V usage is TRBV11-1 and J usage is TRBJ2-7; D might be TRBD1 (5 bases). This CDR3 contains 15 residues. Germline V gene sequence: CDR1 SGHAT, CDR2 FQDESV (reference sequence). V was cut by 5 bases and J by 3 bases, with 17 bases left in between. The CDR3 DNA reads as TGTGCCAGCAGCCGACAGTCCTCCATCCTCTACGAGCAGTACTTC. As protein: CASSRQSSILYEQYF. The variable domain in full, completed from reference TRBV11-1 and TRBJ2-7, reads EAEVAQSPRYKITEKSQAVAFWCDPISGHATLYWYRQILGQGPELLVQFQDESVVDDSQLPKDRFSAERLKGVDSTLKIQPAELGDSAMYLCASSRQSSILYEQYFGPGTRLTVT.

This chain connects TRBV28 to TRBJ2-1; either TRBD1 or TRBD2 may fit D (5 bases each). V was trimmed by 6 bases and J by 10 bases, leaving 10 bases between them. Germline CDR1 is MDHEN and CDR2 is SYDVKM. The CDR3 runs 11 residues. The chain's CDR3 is CASREGIEQFF. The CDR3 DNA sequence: TGTGCCAGCAGAGAGGGGATAGAGCAGTTCTTC.

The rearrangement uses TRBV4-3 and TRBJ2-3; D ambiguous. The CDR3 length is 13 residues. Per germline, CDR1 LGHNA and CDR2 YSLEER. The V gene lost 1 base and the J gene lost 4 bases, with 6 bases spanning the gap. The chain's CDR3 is CASSQVWADTQYF. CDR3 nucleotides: TGCGCCAGCAGCCAAGTATGGGCAGATACGCAGTATTTT.

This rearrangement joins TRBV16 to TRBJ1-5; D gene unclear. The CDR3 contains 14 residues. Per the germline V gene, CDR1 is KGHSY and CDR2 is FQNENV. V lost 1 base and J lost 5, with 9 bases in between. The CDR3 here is CASSQLSGYQPQHF. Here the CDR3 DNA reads TGTGCCAGCAGCCAATTGTCGGGGTATCAGCCCCAGCATTTT.

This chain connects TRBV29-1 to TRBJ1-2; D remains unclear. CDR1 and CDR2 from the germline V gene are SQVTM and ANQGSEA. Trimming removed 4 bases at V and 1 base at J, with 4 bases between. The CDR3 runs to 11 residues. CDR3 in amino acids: CSVVDNYGYTF. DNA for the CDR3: TGCAGCGTTGTCGATAACTATGGCTACACCTTC. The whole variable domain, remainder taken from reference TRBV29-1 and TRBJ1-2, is SAVISQKPSRDICQRGTSLTIQCQVDSQVTMMFWYRQQPGQSLTLIATANQGSEATYESGFVIDKFPISRPNLTFSTLTVSNMSPEDSSIYLCSVVDNYGYTFGSGTRLTVV.

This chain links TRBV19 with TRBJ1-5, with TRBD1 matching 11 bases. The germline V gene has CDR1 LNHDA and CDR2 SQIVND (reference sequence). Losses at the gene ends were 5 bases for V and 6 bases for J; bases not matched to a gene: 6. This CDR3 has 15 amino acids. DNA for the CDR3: TGTGCCAGTAGTCCGGGACAGGGGGTCTCTCAGCCCCAGCATTTT. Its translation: CASSPGQGVSQPQHF.

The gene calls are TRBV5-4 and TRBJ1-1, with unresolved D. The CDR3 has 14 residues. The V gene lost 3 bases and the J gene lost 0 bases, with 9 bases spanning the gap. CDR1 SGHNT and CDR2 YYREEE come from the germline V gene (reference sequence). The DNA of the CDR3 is TGTGCCAGCAGCTGGAGCATGGTGAACACTGAAGCTTTCTTT. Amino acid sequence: CASSWSMVNTEAFF.

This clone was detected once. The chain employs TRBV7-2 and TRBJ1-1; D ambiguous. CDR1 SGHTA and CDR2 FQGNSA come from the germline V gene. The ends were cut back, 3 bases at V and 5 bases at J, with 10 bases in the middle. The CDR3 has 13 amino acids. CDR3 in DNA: TGTGCCAGCAGCTTTTCGGAAGTTACTGAAGCTTTCTTT. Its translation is CASSFSEVTEAFF.

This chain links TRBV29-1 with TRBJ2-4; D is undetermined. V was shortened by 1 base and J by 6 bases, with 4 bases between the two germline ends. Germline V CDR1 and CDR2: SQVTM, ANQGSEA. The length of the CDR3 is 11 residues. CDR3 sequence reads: CSVEVANIQYF. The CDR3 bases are TGCAGCGTTGAAGTCGCAAACATTCAGTACTTC.

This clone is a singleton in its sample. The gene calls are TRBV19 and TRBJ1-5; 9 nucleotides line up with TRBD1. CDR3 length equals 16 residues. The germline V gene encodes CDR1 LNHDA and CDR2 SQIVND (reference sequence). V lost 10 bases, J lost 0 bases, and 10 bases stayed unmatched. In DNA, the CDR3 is TGTGCCACTACGGGACAGGGCGTTTATAGCAATCAGCCCCAGCATTTT. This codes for CATTGQGVYSNQPQHF.

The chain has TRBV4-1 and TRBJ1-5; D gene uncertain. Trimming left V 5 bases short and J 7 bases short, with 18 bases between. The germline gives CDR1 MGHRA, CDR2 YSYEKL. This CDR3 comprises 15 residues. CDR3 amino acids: CASSTFPLIGQPQHF. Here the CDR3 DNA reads TGCGCCAGCAGCACCTTCCCCCTAATCGGGCAGCCCCAGCATTTT.

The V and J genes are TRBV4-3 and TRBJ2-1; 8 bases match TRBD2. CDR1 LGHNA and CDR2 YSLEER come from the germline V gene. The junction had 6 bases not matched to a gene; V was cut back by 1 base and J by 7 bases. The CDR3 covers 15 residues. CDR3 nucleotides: TGCGCCAGCAGCCAAGGGGGCGGGGGGATTAATGAGCAGTTCTTC. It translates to CASSQGGGGINEQFF.